This is a list of T cell receptor beta chains from one sample in a study of blood T cell repertoires in COVID-19. Clones were sequenced by immunoSEQ multiplex PCR, and TCRdb holds only the in-frame ones, with some missing. Here the sample spans 150,000 to 200,000 clones, roughly nine tenths being singletons. Source material: PBMCs or T cells enriched from blood (not recorded which). The receptor source for this set is a middle-aged woman with acute COVID-19. Both conserved end residues are part of each CDR3. Fields, in order: clone size, V gene, J gene, CDR3 protein. Where a row states a size, it is once, few, many or the class of an expanded clone; other rows omit it.

size: .
V: TRBV2
J: TRBJ2-5
CDR3: CASNGDRGSQETQYF

size: .
V: TRBV19
J: TRBJ2-3
CDR3: CASSPSIDTQYF

size: .
V: TRBV6-1
J: TRBJ1-3
CDR3: CASSDKGVRGNTIYF

size: .
V: TRBV6-5
J: TRBJ1-2
CDR3: CASSRDLYGYTF

size: .
V: TRBV6-5
J: TRBJ1-1
CDR3: CASSYSPGRTEAFF

size: .
V: TRBV2
J: TRBJ1-2
CDR3: CASSEPRGGVEYGYTF

size: .
V: TRBV9
J: TRBJ2-7
CDR3: CASSSGLAGATNEQYF

size: .
V: TRBV18
J: TRBJ2-3
CDR3: CASSPRLAGDSSTDTQYF

size: .
V: TRBV5-1
J: TRBJ2-3
CDR3: CASSPKTGSTDTQYF

size: .
V: TRBV28
J: TRBJ1-5
CDR3: CASSLNAGTPVQPQHF

size: .
V: TRBV20-1
J: TRBJ1-6
CDR3: CSASSVVSSYNSPLHF

size: .
V: TRBV7-9
J: TRBJ2-7
CDR3: CASSLSSSYEQYF

size: .
V: TRBV9
J: TRBJ1-4
CDR3: CASSVGPGLGEKLFF

size: once
V: TRBV19
J: TRBJ2-4
CDR3: CASSSGFENIQYF

size: .
V: TRBV2
J: TRBJ1-2
CDR3: CASRRTGAGPRYGYTF